This passage covers 17 T cell receptor beta chains from one sample sequenced in a study of graft-versus-host responses after intestinal transplantation. Profiling relied on immunoSEQ multiplex PCR, and the TCRdb table lists in-frame clones only, not all of them. The table includes tens of thousands of clones, less than 95% detected once. No antigen has been assigned to these receptors. The specimen comprised unstimulated CD4+ T cells sorted from spleen or lymph node cells, sampled before transplant. These receptors originate from a human donor who was the organ donor for an intestinal transplant.

V gene TRBV5-6 combines with J gene TRBJ1-5; maybe TRBD1 (6 bases). The CDR3 spans 15 residues. Germline loops: CDR1 SGHDT, CDR2 YYEEEE. Trimming removed 0 bases at V and 5 bases at J, with 12 bases between. Here the CDR3 reads CASSLGTATYQPQHF. The DNA of the CDR3 is TGTGCCAGCAGCTTGGGGACAGCCACGTATCAGCCCCAGCATTTT.

The chain recombines TRBV7-9 with TRBJ2-7; 13 bases line up with TRBD2. After removal of 1 base from V and 6 bases from J, the junction contained 6 bases not matched to a gene. Germline CDR1 and CDR2: SEHNR and FQNEAQ (reference sequence). CDR3 length: 16 residues. In nucleotides, the CDR3 is TGTGCCAGCAGCTTAGGAGGGACTAGCGGGATTTCCGAGCAGTACTTC. It encodes CASSLGGTSGISEQYF.

The chain carries TRBV6-1 and TRBJ1-6, with D possibly being TRBD1 (5 bases). The CDR3 spans 14 residues. V was shortened by 3 bases and J by 5 bases, with 8 bases between the two germline ends. Germline V gene sequence: CDR1 MNHNS, CDR2 SASEGT. The CDR3, as DNA: TGTGCCAGCAGTGATAGACAGCATAATTCACCCCTCCACTTT. Translation: CASSDRQHNSPLHF.

The chain combines TRBV6-1 with TRBJ1-6; a possible D gene is TRBD1 (6 bases). With 7 bases removed from V and 9 bases from J, the gap between germline ends came to 19 bases. This CDR3 is built from 15 residues. Germline assignment: CDR1 MNHNS and CDR2 SASEGT. Here the CDR3 reads CASNQNRAVGSPLHF. The CDR3, as DNA: TGTGCCAGCAACCAAAACAGGGCTGTGGGTTCACCCCTCCACTTT.

The chain joins TRBV5-1 to TRBJ2-1; 7 bases fit TRBD2. With V trimmed by 2 bases and J by 5 bases, 7 bases remained unmatched. Germline V gives CDR1 SGHRS, CDR2 YFSETQ. This CDR3 contains 15 residues. CDR3: CASSFRGDVDNEQFF. DNA for the CDR3: TGCGCCAGCAGCTTCCGGGGGGATGTCGACAATGAGCAGTTCTTC.

The chain recombines TRBV11-3 with TRBJ1-1; 8 bases align to TRBD1. Germline V gives CDR1 SGHNT, CDR2 YENEEA. This CDR3 contains 15 residues. The J segment lost 2 bases and the V segment lost 6 bases, leaving 8 bases of the junction unmatched. CDR3 protein: CASSMLGTGNTEAFF. In DNA form, the CDR3 reads TGTGCCAGCAGTATGCTCGGGACAGGTAACACTGAAGCTTTCTTT. Full variable domain (outside the CDR3, taken from reference TRBV11-3 and TRBJ1-1): EAGVVQSPRYKIIEKKQPVAFWCNPISGHNTLYWYLQNLGQGPELLIRYENEEAVDDSQLPKDRFSAERLKGVDSTLKIQPAELGDSAVYLCASSMLGTGNTEAFFGQGTRLTVV.

The chain employs TRBV9 and TRBJ2-1, with 15 bases fitting TRBD2. The CDR3 contains 15 residues. V was pared by 4 bases and J by 9 bases, with 5 bases of the junction left unmatched. The germline CDR1 and CDR2 sequences are SGDLS and YYNGEE. In DNA form, the CDR3 reads TGTGCCAGCAGCCCAAGGACTAGCGGGGGGGCTGAGCAGTTCTTC. Its protein is CASSPRTSGGAEQFF.

The rearrangement uses TRBV27 and TRBJ2-3; the D gene is possibly TRBD2 (5 bases). V was pared by 5 bases and J by 0 bases, with 9 bases between. Germline CDR1 MNHEY, CDR2 SMNVEV (reference sequence). The CDR3 is made up of 14 amino acids. Here the CDR3 reads CASSQWTSTDTQYF. The DNA of the CDR3 is TGTGCCAGCAGTCAGTGGACTAGCACAGATACGCAGTATTTT.

The gene calls are TRBV30 and TRBJ2-3; TRBD2 might be the D (6 bases). The CDR3 consists of 13 residues. From germline, CDR1 is GTSNPN and CDR2 SVGIG (reference sequence). The V end lost 4 bases, the J end lost 1 base, and 9 bases lay between the germline ends. The CDR3 coding sequence is TGTGCCTGGACCTCTAGCGGCACAGATACGCAGTATTTT. Its translation: CAWTSSGTDTQYF.

The chain joins TRBV5-1 to TRBJ1-1, with a tentative D call TRBD1 (5 bases). The CDR3 has 14 amino acids. CDR1 and CDR2 from the germline V gene are SGHRS and YFSETQ. V lost 4 bases, J lost 2 bases, and 12 bases lay in between. This chain's CDR3 is CASSPQESNTEAFF. In DNA form, the CDR3 reads TGCGCCAGCAGCCCACAGGAATCTAACACTGAAGCTTTCTTT.

The chain carries TRBV5-5 and TRBJ2-1, with D possibly TRBD2 on 6 matching bases. The ends were cut back, 5 bases at V and 3 bases at J, with 24 bases in the middle. CDR1 SGHKS and CDR2 YYEKEE come from the germline V gene (reference sequence). The length of the CDR3 is 18 residues. CDR3: CASRPRRGLEGIYNEQFF. CDR3 coding DNA: TGTGCCAGCAGACCCCGACGCGGGCTGGAGGGGATCTACAATGAGCAGTTCTTC.

This rearrangement joins TRBV4-2 to TRBJ1-2, with D maybe TRBD1 (6 bases). CDR1 and CDR2 (germline): LGHNA, YNFKEQ. The CDR3 spans 17 residues. Trimming left V 0 bases short and J 6 bases short, with 20 bases between. CDR3 sequence (DNA): TGTGCCAGCAGCCAAGATTTGGGGGGGCAGGGGTACGATGGCTACACCTTC. It specifies CASSQDLGGQGYDGYTF.

This clone was observed once. J is TRBJ2-3 and V is TRBV13; 12 nucleotides line up with TRBD2. The CDR3 covers 16 residues. In germline, CDR1 is PRHDT, CDR2 FYEKMQ (reference sequence). The ends lost 3 bases at V and 1 base at J; junction bases unmatched: 2. The CDR3 reads CASSLTSGSGTDTQYF. The CDR3 coding sequence is TGTGCCAGCAGCTTGACTAGCGGGAGCGGCACAGATACGCAGTATTTT.

A remark on this clone: At one boundary the junction diverges from the germline segment, which might be a read error. The chain employs TRBV2 and TRBJ2-1; the D gene is possibly TRBD1 (6 bases). There are 11 residues in the CDR3. The germline CDR1 and CDR2 sequences are SNHLY and FYNNEI. CDR3: CASSVGGVGIF. For the CDR3, the DNA is TGTGCCAGCAGTGTAGGGGGAGTCGGGATCTTC.

This clone was seen once. The chain joins TRBV2 to TRBJ1-2, with D possibly TRBD1 on 6 matching bases. CDR1 and CDR2 (germline): SNHLY, FYNNEI. The CDR3 totals 15 residues. Trimming shortened V by 4 bases and J by 2 bases, and 14 bases separated the two germline ends. DNA of the CDR3: TGTGCCAGCAGTGTGCGGGGGCTAACGAACTATGGCTACACCTTC. It specifies CASSVRGLTNYGYTF.

The chain recombines TRBV6-5 with TRBJ2-2; 7 bases line up with TRBD1. V shed 6 bases and J 3 bases; nucleotides not matched to a gene: 7. CDR1 is MNHEY, CDR2 SVGAGI, per germline. CDR3 size: 15 residues. CDR3 nucleotides: TGTGCCAGCAGCCAACAGGGGTTTTACACCGGGGAGCTGTTTTTT. Residues: CASSQQGFYTGELFF.

This sequence joins TRBV4-1 and TRBJ2-3; TRBD2 aligns across 10 bases. The CDR3 sequence is 15 residues long. From germline, CDR1 is MGHRA and CDR2 YSYEKL. The V and J ends lost 2 bases and 4 bases, in that order; junction bases with no gene match: 3. CDR3 in amino acids: CASSQKRGGPDTQYF. In DNA, the CDR3 is TGCGCCAGCAGCCAAAAGCGGGGGGGCCCAGATACGCAGTATTTT.